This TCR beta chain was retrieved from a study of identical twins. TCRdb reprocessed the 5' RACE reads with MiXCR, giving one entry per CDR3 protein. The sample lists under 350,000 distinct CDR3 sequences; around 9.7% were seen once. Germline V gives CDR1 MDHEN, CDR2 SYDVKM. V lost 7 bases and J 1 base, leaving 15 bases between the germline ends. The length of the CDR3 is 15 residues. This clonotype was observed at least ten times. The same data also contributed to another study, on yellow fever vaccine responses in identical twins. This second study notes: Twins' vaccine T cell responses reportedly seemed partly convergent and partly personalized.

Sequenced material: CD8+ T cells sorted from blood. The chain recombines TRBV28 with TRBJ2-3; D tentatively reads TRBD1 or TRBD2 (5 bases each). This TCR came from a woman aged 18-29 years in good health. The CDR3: CASTPGASRTDTQYF. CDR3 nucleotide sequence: TGTGCCAGCACCCCCGGGGCTAGCCGCACAGATACGCAGTATTTT.